These T cell receptor beta chains were read from a single sample in a study of blood T cell repertoires in COVID-19. Measured with immunoSEQ multiplex PCR; TCRdb has only the in-frame clones, and not every one. This sample has 400,000 to 550,000 clones; 85% to 90% occur once, and the top ten carry approximately 4.5%. Source material: peripheral blood. The source of these receptors is a woman aged 25 to 45 with acute or convalescent COVID-19. Each CDR3 is given with its conserved first and last residue. D genes are given only for firm matches. Part of the rows lack a size; the others show once, few, many or a class for expanded clones.

d_call	v_call	j_call	clone_size	cdr3_aa	cdr3_nt
-	TRBV5-1	TRBJ2-7	-	CASSLRSRTGLGTYEQYF	TGCGCCAGCAGCTTAAGGAGTAGGACGGGACTCGGCACCTACGAGCAGTACTTC
TRBD1	TRBV19	TRBJ1-6	-	CASSSDRGEISPLHF	TGTGCCAGTAGTTCGGACAGGGGAGAAATTTCACCCCTCCACTTT
-	TRBV20-1	TRBJ1-2	once	CSASGGLGDGYTF	TGCAGTGCTAGTGGGGGGCTTGGCGATGGCTACACCTTC
TRBD2	TRBV12-5	TRBJ2-7	-	CASGPTAGAYEQYF	TGTGCTAGTGGTCCCACAGCGGGGGCCTACGAGCAGTACTTC
-	TRBV19	TRBJ2-1	-	CASSPFLTGGAHNEQFF	TGTGCCAGTAGCCCCTTCCTGACAGGAGGAGCGCACAATGAGCAGTTCTTC
TRBD1	TRBV6-6	TRBJ2-2	-	CANGDRGLVGELFF	TGTGCCAATGGGGACAGGGGGCTTGTCGGGGAGCTGTTTTTT
TRBD2	TRBV2	TRBJ2-3	-	CASSVSSGRTDTQYF	TGTGCCAGCAGTGTATCTAGCGGACGCACAGATACGCAGTATTTT
-	TRBV28	TRBJ2-1	-	CASSSPPLSYNEQFF	TGTGCCAGCAGTTCTCCTCCTTTGTCCTACAATGAGCAGTTCTTC
-	TRBV10-3	TRBJ1-1	-	CAISIRSGVNTEAFF	TGTGCCATCAGCATCAGGAGCGGGGTGAACACTGAAGCTTTCTTT
-	TRBV28	TRBJ1-1	-	CASSLVRDTEAFF	TGTGCCAGCAGTTTAGTTCGGGACACTGAAGCTTTCTTT
-	TRBV20-1	TRBJ2-7	few	CSASSRGASRQYF	TGCAGTGCTAGTAGTCGGGGGGCGTCAAGGCAGTACTTC
TRBD1	TRBV6-2/TRBV6-3	TRBJ1-5	-	CASSLGTENQPQHF	TGTGCCAGCAGTTTAGGGACAGAAAATCAGCCCCAGCATTTT
TRBD1	TRBV5-8	TRBJ1-1	-	CASSLDDRDTEAFF	TGTGCCAGCAGCTTGGATGACAGGGACACTGAAGCTTTCTTT
-	TRBV30	TRBJ1-5	-	CAWSDSVYQPQHF	TGTGCCTGGAGTGACAGTGTATATCAGCCCCAGCATTTT
-	TRBV11-3	TRBJ2-2	few	CASSSTGELFF	TGTGCCAGCAGCTCTACCGGGGAGCTGTTTTTT
TRBD1	TRBV5-5	TRBJ1-2	-	CASSSGTGSYGYTF	TGTGCCAGCAGCAGCGGGACAGGGAGCTATGGCTACACCTTC
TRBD2	TRBV7-6	TRBJ2-6	-	CASSTTGGSGANVLTF	TGTGCCAGCAGCACGACGGGGGGGTCTGGGGCCAACGTCCTGACTTTC
-	TRBV5-1	TRBJ2-5	once	CASSPGTSFGETQYF	TGCGCCAGCAGCCCCGGGACAAGCTTTGGGGAGACCCAGTACTTC
-	TRBV5-6	TRBJ2-5	-	CASSLRGVRQETQYF	TGTGCCAGCAGCTTGCGCGGGGTCCGACAAGAGACCCAGTACTTC
TRBD1	TRBV7-3	TRBJ2-3	-	CASSLVGTGTDTQYF	TGTGCCAGCAGCTTAGTCGGGACAGGCACAGATACGCAGTATTTT
TRBD1	TRBV19	TRBJ2-7	few	CASSPRQGAYEQYF	TGTGCCAGTAGTCCCAGACAGGGGGCCTACGAGCAGTACTTC
TRBD1	TRBV10-3	TRBJ1-2	-	CAISGRQGANYGYTF	TGTGCCATCAGTGGGAGACAGGGGGCCAACTATGGCTACACCTTC
-	TRBV6-2/TRBV6-3	TRBJ1-2	once	CASSFPRDTRLYGYTF	TGTGCCAGCAGTTTTCCCCGGGACACTCGACTCTATGGCTACACCTTC
-	TRBV30	TRBJ2-1	-	CAWARAYNEQFF	TGTGCCTGGGCCAGGGCTTACAATGAGCAGTTCTTC
TRBD2	TRBV28	TRBJ2-3	-	CASSLGGLAGLSTDTQYF	TGTGCCAGCAGTTTGGGGGGACTAGCGGGCCTTAGCACAGATACGCAGTATTTT
TRBD1	TRBV29-1	TRBJ2-1	-	CSAIGTGDEQFF	TGCAGCGCGATCGGGACAGGGGATGAGCAGTTCTTC
TRBD1	TRBV27	TRBJ1-2	-	CASKPGQGAWVNYGYTF	TGTGCCAGCAAGCCGGGACAGGGGGCCTGGGTTAACTATGGCTACACCTTC
-	TRBV4-1	TRBJ1-2	-	CASKGVGGYGYTF	TGCGCCAGCAAGGGGGTTGGGGGCTATGGCTACACCTTC
TRBD1	TRBV20-1	TRBJ1-5	-	CSASWTGPNQPQHF	TGCAGTGCTAGTTGGACAGGCCCAAATCAGCCCCAGCATTTT
-	TRBV6-2/TRBV6-3	TRBJ2-3	once	CASSAGTYGTDTQYF	TGTGCCAGCAGTGCCGGGACTTACGGCACAGATACGCAGTATTTT
TRBD1	TRBV4-2	TRBJ1-5	-	CASSQEQGAEGQPQHF	TGTGCCAGCAGCCAAGAACAGGGGGCAGAAGGCCAGCCCCAGCATTTT
-	TRBV30	TRBJ2-7	-	CAWSAQGNGEQYF	TGTGCCTGGAGTGCGCAGGGCAATGGCGAGCAGTACTTC
-	TRBV7-8	TRBJ1-1	-	CASSFAQGGTEAFF	TGTGCCAGCAGCTTCGCCCAGGGAGGCACTGAAGCTTTCTTT
TRBD1	TRBV19	TRBJ2-2	-	CASRRDRDTGELFF	TGTGCCAGTAGGCGGGACAGGGACACCGGGGAGCTGTTTTTT
-	TRBV5-1	TRBJ2-2	-	CASSLSVPNTGELFF	TGCGCCAGCAGCTTGTCAGTTCCGAACACCGGGGAGCTGTTTTTT
-	TRBV9	TRBJ2-5	-	CASSVAGAFQETQYF	TGTGCCAGCAGCGTAGCAGGGGCATTCCAAGAGACCCAGTACTTC
TRBD2	TRBV15	TRBJ2-5	-	CATSVKGGRGVQYF	TGTGCCACCAGCGTCAAAGGGGGGCGGGGGGTCCAGTACTTC
-	TRBV2	TRBJ1-4	-	CASRRGTNEKLFF	TGTGCCAGCAGAAGGGGTACTAATGAAAAACTGTTTTTT
TRBD1	TRBV6-5	TRBJ1-2	-	CASSDRDSGYTF	TGTGCCAGCAGCGACAGGGATTCGGGCTACACCTTC
TRBD1	TRBV5-1	TRBJ2-5	once	CASSAGTEETQYF	TGCGCCAGCAGCGCTGGGACAGAGGAGACCCAGTACTTC
-	TRBV30	TRBJ1-1	once	CAWSYGRDTEAFF	TGTGCCTGGAGTTATGGGAGGGACACTGAAGCTTTCTTT
-	TRBV12-3/TRBV12-4	TRBJ2-1	-	CASTQGTYNEQFF	TGTGCCAGCACCCAGGGCACTTACAATGAGCAGTTCTTC
TRBD1	TRBV9	TRBJ1-5	few	CASSVAGTGTYSNQPQHF	TGTGCCAGCAGCGTAGCGGGGACAGGGACATATAGCAATCAGCCCCAGCATTTT
-	TRBV30	TRBJ2-3	-	CAWTTSSSSPSQYF	TGTGCCTGGACTACTAGCTCCAGCAGCCCCTCGCAGTATTTT
-	TRBV24-1	TRBJ2-7	once	CATTSLKTLITSPMIEQYF	TGTGCCACCACAAGCTTAAAAACCCTTATCACGAGCCCTATGATCGAGCAGTACTTC
TRBD1	TRBV19	TRBJ1-5	-	CASSHTGTGTPQHF	TGTGCCAGTAGTCACACCGGGACAGGTACGCCCCAGCATTTT
-	TRBV6-1	TRBJ1-5	-	CASSEIVGGPQHF	TGTGCCAGCAGTGAGATCGTCGGGGGGCCCCAGCATTTT
-	TRBV20-1	TRBJ2-7	few	CSARDGYEQYF	TGCAGTGCTAGAGACGGCTACGAGCAGTACTTC
TRBD1	TRBV27	TRBJ2-7	-	CASSPGTGLEQYF	TGTGCCAGCAGCCCTGGGACAGGGCTCGAGCAGTACTTC
-	TRBV5-1	TRBJ2-7	-	CASSSTTLFDERGFYEQYF	TGCGCCAGCAGCTCTACTACCCTTTTCGATGAGAGGGGGTTCTACGAGCAGTACTTC
-	TRBV4-1	TRBJ1-1	-	CASSQVSGTEAFF	TGCGCCAGCAGCCAAGTAAGCGGTACTGAAGCTTTCTTT